These 13 T cell receptor beta chains were sequenced from one sample in a study of T cell responses to AZD1222 COVID-19 vaccine. Produced via immunoSEQ multiplex PCR; TCRdb's table is partial and in-frame only. The sample has 70,000 to 95,000 clones, 89% seen once; the top ten hold approximately 2.6%. Sequencing used peripheral blood, obtained on day 0 of MenACWY control vaccination. Every receptor here comes from an adult in good health.

The chain uses TRBV3-1 (or the pseudogene TRBV3-2) and TRBJ1-2, with D maybe TRBD1 (5 bases). CDR1 and CDR2 (germline): LGHDT, YNNKEL (reference sequence). The ends were cut back, 0 bases at V and 3 bases at J, with 14 bases in the middle. CDR3 size: 16 residues. CDR3 amino acids: CASSQDLAGKHYGYTF. The CDR3 DNA reads TGTGCCAGCAGCCAAGATTTGGCAGGGAAGCACTATGGCTACACCTTC.

The rearrangement uses TRBV18 and TRBJ2-2, with TRBD2 as a possible D gene (7 bases). Trimming removed 3 bases from V and 3 bases from J, with 14 bases in between. The CDR3 has 16 amino acids. CDR1 KGHSH and CDR2 LQKENI come from the germline V gene. The CDR3 nucleotides read TGTGCCAGCTCACCGAGGGGGGGCGCGGACACCGGGGAGCTGTTTTTT. It translates to CASSPRGGADTGELFF. Supplemented by reference TRBV18 and TRBJ2-2, the full variable domain reads NAGVMQNPRHLVRRRGQEARLRCSPMKGHSHVYWYRQLPEEGLKFMVYLQKENIIDESGMPKERFSAEFPKEGPSILRIQQVVRGDSAAYFCASSPRGGADTGELFFGEGSRLTVL.

The J gene is TRBJ2-3, the V gene TRBV6-2 or TRBV6-3; 8 nucleotides align to TRBD2. This CDR3 contains 15 residues. V shed 7 bases and J 5 bases; nucleotides not matched to a gene: 11. Germline V lookup: CDR1 MNHEY, CDR2 SVGEGT. This CDR3 is CASIPGGALVDTQYF. CDR3 nucleotide sequence: TGTGCCAGCATCCCGGGGGGGGCCCTTGTAGATACGCAGTATTTT.

The chain employs TRBV28 and TRBJ1-2; TRBD1 matches at 8 bases. This CDR3 is 14 amino acids long. The J segment lost 3 bases and the V segment lost 3 bases, leaving 3 bases of the junction unmatched. Germline lookup yields CDR1 MDHEN and CDR2 SYDVKM. This CDR3 is CASSLDRVYYGYTF. As DNA, the CDR3 is TGTGCCAGCAGTTTGGACAGGGTATACTATGGCTACACCTTC.

V is TRBV27 and J is TRBJ1-4, with 7 nucleotides matching TRBD1. V was pared by 5 bases and J by 5 bases, with 14 bases of the junction left unmatched. The CDR3 runs 17 residues. Germline loops: CDR1 MNHEY, CDR2 SMNVEV (reference sequence). The CDR3 loop reads CASSETLPGQLNEKLFF. CDR3 DNA sequence: TGTGCCAGCAGTGAAACGTTACCGGGACAGCTCAATGAAAAACTGTTTTTT.

The V gene is TRBV9, the J gene TRBJ2-2; D is unresolved. CDR1 is SGDLS and CDR2 is YYNGEE in the germline V gene. The CDR3 covers 16 residues. Deletions cut 4 bases from V and 1 base from J, with 14 bases between. CDR3 sequence (DNA): TGTGCCAGCAGCTTCACTGTCCTATTGAACACCGGGGAGCTGTTTTTT. This codes for CASSFTVLLNTGELFF.

The gene calls are TRBV2 and TRBJ1-5, with a tentative D call TRBD1 (5 bases). CDR1 is SNHLY, CDR2 FYNNEI, per germline. The CDR3 runs 13 residues. V was shortened by 6 bases and J by 10 bases, with 16 bases between the two germline ends. CDR3 bases: TGTGCCAGCAGGAGCCAGGGAAATGGTCCCCAGCATTTT. Translation: CASRSQGNGPQHF. Full variable domain (remainder filled in from reference TRBV2 and TRBJ1-5): EPEVTQTPSHQVTQMGQEVILRCVPISNHLYFYWYRQILGQKVEFLVSFYNNEISEKSEIFDDQFSVERPDGSNFTLKIRSTKLEDSAMYFCASRSQGNGPQHFGDGTRLSIL.

This chain connects TRBV7-8 to TRBJ2-7; the match to TRBD1 covers 10 bases. Germline trimming cut 3 bases from V and 3 bases from J; bases unmatched to any gene: 8. CDR1 and CDR2 (germline): SGHVS, FQNEAQ. The CDR3 totals 16 residues. Here the CDR3 reads CASSLGYGQGVYEQYF. Here the CDR3 DNA reads TGTGCCAGCAGCTTGGGTTACGGACAGGGGGTCTACGAGCAGTACTTC.

The V and J genes are TRBV4-3 and TRBJ1-4; 7 positions match TRBD1. Germline CDR1 LGHNA, CDR2 YSLEER. The CDR3 extends over 16 amino acids. The junction had 9 bases not matched to a gene; V was cut back by 0 bases and J by 8 bases. The CDR3 nucleotides read TGCGCCAGCAGCCAAGACATCGGGCAGGGGGGGGAAAAACTGTTTTTT. Its translation is CASSQDIGQGGEKLFF.

J is TRBJ1-1 and V is TRBV28; D perhaps matches TRBD1 (5 bases). CDR3 size: 12 residues. The V and J ends lost 5 bases and 10 bases respectively, with 14 bases between them. Germline V lookup: CDR1 MDHEN, CDR2 SYDVKM. The chain's CDR3 is CASSRRGPRAFF. As DNA, the CDR3 is TGTGCCAGCAGTCGCCGGGGCCCACGAGCTTTCTTT.

The sample holds one count of this clone. The DNA for the CDR3 is TGTGCCAGTAGTTCTCCACCGGGACTAGCGGGGGCCCTCTACAATGAGCAGTTCTTC. Translation: CASSSPPGLAGALYNEQFF. V is TRBV19 and J is TRBJ2-1; 14 nucleotides agree with TRBD2. From germline, CDR1 is LNHDA and CDR2 SQIVND (reference sequence). The CDR3 runs to 19 residues. Trimming at V came to 5 bases and at J to 3 bases, leaving 12 bases not matched to a gene.

V usage is TRBV6-5 and J usage is TRBJ1-6, with 9 bases matching TRBD1. Per the germline V gene, CDR1 is MNHEY and CDR2 is SVGAGI. This CDR3 is 14 amino acids long. The trim removed 6 bases at V and 11 bases at J, leaving 8 bases unmatched. The CDR3 loop is CASRLGDREAPLHF. The CDR3 DNA sequence: TGTGCCAGCAGACTCGGGGACAGGGAAGCACCCCTCCACTTT.

V usage is TRBV5-1 and J usage is TRBJ1-1, with TRBD1 matching over 8 bases. V dropped 4 bases and J dropped 2; count of bases not matched to a gene: 4. Germline CDR1 and CDR2: SGHRS and YFSETQ. The CDR3 sequence is 14 residues long. This CDR3 is CASSGGQANTEAFF. Written as DNA, the CDR3 is TGCGCCAGCAGCGGGGGACAGGCTAACACTGAAGCTTTCTTT.